Described below is a single TCR beta chain sequence and its context. Antigen unknown. The source of the sample is a study of blood T cells in healthy people across ages. Findings of the study overall: Without sorted subsets, naive and antigen-experienced compartments could not be conclusively compared.

Sample-barcoded 5' priming and a J-beta primer mix drove a second PCR of about 7 to 11 cycles. Tagging of each cDNA molecule was performed by a template-switch adaptor with 12 random nucleotides. TCRdb reprocessed the 5' RACE reads via MiXCR and lists one record per CDR3 protein. The sample carries more than 800,000 distinct CDR3 sequences, 45% recorded once. This receptor was taken from a woman aged 55-75 years in good health. The sample comprised blood.

The CDR3 region has the DNA TGTGCCAGCAGCCCGAACAACAACTACGAGCAGTACTTC. Its translation: CASSPNNNYEQYF. This sequence joins TRBV5-5 and TRBJ2-5; D call uncertain. The J call may be faulty, since TRBJ2-7 better matches the DNA end. CDR1 is SGHKS, CDR2 YYEKEE, per germline (reference sequence). The CDR3 spans 13 residues.